Listed here is a single TCR beta chain. Its target is unknown. At one end, the junction sequence differs from germline, possibly due to a read error. The source of the sample is a study of STAT5B mutations in CD4+ large granular lymphocyte leukemia. Study-wide results and limits: TRBV06-family usage was enriched in top patient clones (8/27) versus controls (2/35). No patients shared main leukemic clonotypes, though less than 30% appeared at low frequency elsewhere.

Sequencing used immunoSEQ multiplex PCR; TCRdb keeps in-frame clones, though not all of them. Among approximately 31,000 clones listed, approximately 74% were seen once. Germline values: CDR1 SGHAT, CDR2 FQNNGV. The length of the CDR3 is 13 residues. Healthy controls were blood donor buffy coats. The J gene is TRBJ2-7, the V gene TRBV11-2; 8 positions agree with TRBD1. This TCR was sampled from a human donor in good health. The sample comprised CD4+ T cells from blood buffy coats. CDR3 sequence (DNA): TGTGCCAGCAGCCTAGACAGGGGAAGCGAGCAGTACTTC. It encodes CASSLDRGSEQYF.